The source of this T cell receptor (beta chain) is a study of T cell changes during pregnancy in multiple sclerosis. Sequencing used immunoSEQ multiplex PCR; TCRdb keeps in-frame clones, though not all of them. The profile shows 40,000 to 55,000 clones, roughly 90% of them singletons. CDR3 size: 15 residues. CDR1 MRHNA and CDR2 SNTAGT come from the germline V gene. Trimming took 2 bases from V and 0 from J; bases not matched to a gene: 1. V usage is TRBV6-4 and J usage is TRBJ2-1; 7 bases line up with TRBD2. The sequences come from peripheral blood, collected in the first trimester of pregnancy. This TCR was sampled from a female donor in good health, enrolled as a control in a pregnancy study. CDR3 amino acids: CASSDASGSYNEQFF. The DNA for the CDR3 is TGTGCCAGCAGTGACGCTAGCGGCTCCTACAATGAGCAGTTCTTC.